This TCR beta chain emerged from a study of shared clonotypes between healthy human individuals. Naive CD8 cells comprised CD45RO-negative, CCR7-positively selected cells, excluding terminally differentiated effector memory CD45RA+ cells. The donors, all of them Caucasian adults, lived in Nashville, Tennessee. Germline values: CDR1 MNHEY, CDR2 SMNVEV (reference sequence). V shed 3 bases and J shed 4 bases, with 6 bases lying between them. There are 12 residues in the CDR3. Note on this clone: The antigen is undetermined. The sample contains more than one DNA sequence encoding this CDR3.

Study outcomes and limitations: On the whole, naive subsets had larger estimated richness than memory subsets had.

An assay was performed, and its level was deep. Here immunoSEQ multiplex PCR was the method, and the copy in TCRdb shows in-frame clones only, minus some. The sample gives approximately 740,000 clones, 80% to 95% of which show up once; around 24% is in the top ten. The sample comprised naive CD8+ T cells sorted from blood. The source is a man aged 25-45 years in good health. The chain employs TRBV27 and TRBJ2-5; D uncertain. The CDR3 sequence: CASSLDRETQYF. Written as DNA, the CDR3 is TGTGCCAGCAGTTTGGATCGAGAGACCCAGTACTTC.